A selection of T cell receptor beta chains follows, all from one sample in a study of T cell responses to AZD1222 COVID-19 vaccine. TCRdb keeps only in-frame clones here, not all; method: immunoSEQ multiplex PCR. The table lists over 65,000 clones, roughly nine tenths of them singletons. The sample consisted of peripheral blood, taken on day 0 of AZD1222 vaccination. The receptors originated from an adult in good health. CDR3s include the opening cysteine and the closing phenylalanine or tryptophan. D genes are given only for firm matches. Clone sizes are given selectively: once, few, many, or a class where the clone is expanded.

v_call	d_call	clone_size	j_call	cdr3_nt	cdr3_aa
TRBV11-2	TRBD2	.	TRBJ2-7	TGTGCCAGCAGCTTAGATGGACTAGCGGGAGTCTACGAGCAGTACTTC	CASSLDGLAGVYEQYF
TRBV30	TRBD1	once	TRBJ1-1	TGTGCCTGGGGACAGGGGGGCACTGAAGCTTTCTTT	CAWGQGGTEAFF
TRBV11-2	.	once	TRBJ2-1	TGTGCCAGCAGCTTAGGACTCCCTAGCTCCTACAATGAGCAGTTCTTC	CASSLGLPSSYNEQFF
TRBV27	.	.	TRBJ2-3	TGTGCCAGCAGTTTATCGGGACTCCCGAGCACAGATACGCAGTATTTT	CASSLSGLPSTDTQYF
TRBV19	.	.	TRBJ1-1	TGTGCCAGTAGTATCGGAGGGATGAACACTGAAGCTTTCTTT	CASSIGGMNTEAFF
TRBV28	.	.	TRBJ1-1	TGTGCCAGCAGTGGCCCCGGCGGGGGCAGGACTGAAGCTTTCTTT	CASSGPGGGRTEAFF
TRBV19	.	.	TRBJ2-6	TGTGCCAGTAGTATTAGGAGCTCTGGGGCCAACGTCCTGACTTTC	CASSIRSSGANVLTF
TRBV28	TRBD2	.	TRBJ2-7	TGTGCCAGCAGTCCTACTAGCGGGATTTCCTACGAGCAGTACTTC	CASSPTSGISYEQYF
TRBV24-1	.	.	TRBJ1-2	TGTGCCACCAGTGACCCTGGGCGGGATGGCTACACCTTC	CATSDPGRDGYTF
TRBV5-4	.	.	TRBJ2-5	TGTGCCAGCAGCTTTGGCAGGGGAATTGGCCAAGAGACCCAGTACTTC	CASSFGRGIGQETQYF
TRBV19	TRBD1	.	TRBJ2-5	TGTGCCAGTCCCAAAAGGGTACCCGACAGGGGACAAGAGACCCAGTACTTC	CASPKRVPDRGQETQYF
TRBV19	TRBD2	.	TRBJ2-1	TGTGCCAGTAGCCTTCTAGCGGAAAACTACAATGAGCAGTTCTTC	CASSLLAENYNEQFF
TRBV18	.	.	TRBJ2-5	TGTGCCAGCTCCACCTTAGAGACCCAGTACTTC	CASSTLETQYF
TRBV19	.	.	TRBJ1-2	TGTGCCAGTAGTATAACGGGGTCTACTAACTATGGCTACACCTTC	CASSITGSTNYGYTF
TRBV4-3	.	.	TRBJ2-2	TGCGCCAGCAGCCAAGCTCAGGGAACCGGGGAGCTGTTTTTT	CASSQAQGTGELFF
TRBV24-1	.	.	TRBJ1-2	TGTGCCACCAGTGATGGGAGTTTCTATGGCTACACCTTC	CATSDGSFYGYTF
TRBV19	TRBD1	.	TRBJ1-5	TGTGCCAGTAGTCGGTTGACAGGGGCGAGCAATCAGCCCCAGCATTTT	CASSRLTGASNQPQHF
TRBV11-2	.	once	TRBJ2-6	TGTGCCAGCAGCGCCCGATTAAGCGGCTCTGGGGCCAACGTCCTGACTTTC	CASSARLSGSGANVLTF
TRBV30	.	.	TRBJ1-6	TGTGCCTGGAGTGTACTGGGATTGAATTCACCCCTCCACTTT	CAWSVLGLNSPLHF
TRBV1	.	.	TRBJ1-1	TGCACCAGCAGCCACAACAGGGGAAGTTGCACTGAAGCTTTCTTT	CTSSHNRGSCTEAFF
TRBV6-1	.	.	TRBJ2-7	TGTGCCAGCAGTGAAGCGTGGGGACAAACCTACGAGCAGTACTTC	CASSEAWGQTYEQYF
TRBV6-5	.	.	TRBJ2-7	TGTGCCAGCAGTTCCCTACGGGGGAGCTCCTACGAGCAGTACTTC	CASSSLRGSSYEQYF
TRBV3-1/TRBV3-2	.	.	TRBJ2-3	TGTGCCAGCAGCGAACCTGGGGGGCCGGGGGTCGATACGCAGTATTTT	CASSEPGGPGVDTQYF
TRBV11-3	TRBD2	.	TRBJ2-3	TGTGCCAGCAGCCTTACTAGCGGGAGCACAGATACGCAGTATTTT	CASSLTSGSTDTQYF
TRBV25-1	.	.	TRBJ2-5	TGTGCCAGCAGGCTGGGGGGAGAGACCCAGTACTTC	CASRLGGETQYF
TRBV3-1/TRBV3-2	.	.	TRBJ2-7	TGTGCCAGCAGCCAAGGAGGAGGGGGCCTCTCCTACGAGCAGTACTTC	CASSQGGGGLSYEQYF
TRBV10-2	.	.	TRBJ1-2	TGCGCCAGCAGTGACACCTATGGCTACACCTTC	CASSDTYGYTF
TRBV6-2/TRBV6-3	.	.	TRBJ1-4	TGTGCCAGCAGTCACCCGATCTGGGTGGGTGAAAAACTGTTTTTT	CASSHPIWVGEKLFF
TRBV10-3	.	.	TRBJ2-2	TGTGCCGCCTCGTCCGGGGAGCTGTTTTTT	CAASSGELFF
TRBV6-2/TRBV6-3	TRBD2	.	TRBJ2-1	TGTGCCAGCGGTTGGGACGCCAGCGGGGGGAATGAGCAGTTCTTC	CASGWDASGGNEQFF
TRBV21-1	.	few	TRBJ2-1	TGTGCCAGCAGCAAATTACAACCCTACAATGAGCAGTTCTTC	CASSKLQPYNEQFF
TRBV7-2	.	.	TRBJ2-5	TGTGCCAGCAGCTCACCTCCGGAGTGGGGTCGGCAAGAGACCCAGTACTTC	CASSSPPEWGRQETQYF
TRBV6-5	TRBD1	.	TRBJ1-5	TGTGCCGAGTCCCCAGGGGGCCGGCAGCCCCAGCATTTT	CAESPGGRQPQHF
TRBV28	.	.	TRBJ1-3	TGTGCCAGCAGTTCCGTCAGCTGGAACTCTGGAAACACCATATATTTT	CASSSVSWNSGNTIYF
TRBV9	TRBD2	.	TRBJ2-1	TGTGCCAGCAGCTCCCCCGGACTAGCGTTTTACAATGAGCAGTTCTTC	CASSSPGLAFYNEQFF